The rows below give T cell receptor beta chains drawn from one sample of a study of long-term antiretroviral therapy in people with HIV. Clones were sequenced by immunoSEQ multiplex PCR, and TCRdb holds only the in-frame ones, with some missing. The sample consists of 26,000 or so clones, about 93% of them appearing once. The sample in question was unsorted PBMCs, obtained 6.2 years after starting antiretroviral therapy. The source of these receptors is a man between 40 and 49 years old with HIV. The CDR3 runs from the conserved cysteine through the conserved F or W. D genes are given only for firm matches. The size of a clone is reported for some rows only, either as once, few or many, or as a class for expanded clones.

NA NA TRBJ1-3 TRBV6-5 CASSPGGTSGNTIYF TGTGCCAGCAGCCCCGGGGGGACGTCTGGAAACACCATATATTTT
NA NA TRBJ1-6 TRBV19 CASTPAGSRSPLHF TGTGCCAGTACCCCTGCGGGGTCACGGTCACCCCTCCACTTT
NA TRBD2 TRBJ2-3 TRBV13 CASSGLAGVSDTQYF TGTGCCAGCAGTGGACTAGCGGGAGTATCAGATACGCAGTATTTT
NA NA TRBJ1-2 TRBV6-6 CASTAQGDGYTF TGTGCCAGCACCGCACAGGGAGATGGCTACACCTTC
NA TRBD2 TRBJ2-7 TRBV28 CASRTRTAGTSYEQYF TGTGCCAGCAGAACTAGAACCGCCGGGACTAGCTACGAGCAGTACTTC
NA TRBD1 TRBJ2-7 TRBV7-8 CASSLGTGSREQYF TGTGCCAGCAGCTTGGGGACAGGGAGTCGGGAGCAGTACTTC
NA NA TRBJ2-1 TRBV27 CASSLGPTANEQFF TGTGCCAGCAGTTTAGGCCCGACGGCCAATGAGCAGTTCTTC
NA NA TRBJ1-3 TRBV20-1 CSVVSGSTIYF TGCAGTGTCGTCTCAGGAAGCACCATATATTTT
NA NA TRBJ2-3 TRBV4-3 CASSQGQLTDTQYF TGCGCCAGCAGCCAAGGGCAACTCACAGATACGCAGTATTTT
NA NA TRBJ1-4 TRBV6-1 CASSASTGTMNEKLFF TGTGCCAGCAGTGCATCGACCGGGACCATGAATGAAAAACTGTTTTTT
NA NA TRBJ2-7 TRBV27 CASSSDRSYEQYF TGTGCCAGCAGTTCCGACAGGAGCTACGAGCAGTACTTC
NA NA TRBJ1-3 TRBV29-1 CSVVEGSMGNTIYF TGCAGCGTTGTCGAAGGGTCAATGGGAAACACCATATATTTT
NA NA TRBJ2-7 TRBV28 CASSLPGSQASYEQYF TGTGCCAGCAGTTTACCCGGCTCACAAGCTTCCTACGAGCAGTACTTC
NA NA TRBJ2-5 TRBV28 CAGGPGSIKTQYF TGTGCCGGAGGCCCGGGTTCGATAAAGACCCAGTACTTC
once NA TRBJ2-7 TRBV4-3 CASSQGNRDEQYF TGCGCCAGCAGCCAAGGAAACAGGGACGAGCAGTACTTC
NA NA TRBJ2-3 TRBV20-1 CSARGGDTQYF TGCAGTGCTAGAGGAGGGGATACGCAGTATTTT
NA TRBD2 TRBJ2-7 TRBV6-5 CASRASGSMYEQYF TGTGCCAGCAGAGCTAGCGGGAGCATGTACGAGCAGTACTTC
NA TRBD2 TRBJ2-5 TRBV9 CASQGTSAETQYF TGTGCCAGCCAGGGGACTAGTGCAGAGACCCAGTACTTC
NA TRBD1 TRBJ1-4 TRBV4-1 CASSLQGSRNEKLFF TGCGCCAGCAGCCTACAGGGGAGTCGTAATGAAAAACTGTTTTTT
NA TRBD1 TRBJ1-2 TRBV10-3 CAITETGYGYTF TGTGCCATCACCGAGACAGGGTATGGCTACACCTTC
NA TRBD1 TRBJ2-4 TRBV25-1 CASSVNRGTKNIQYF TGTGCCAGCAGTGTTAACAGGGGTACCAAAAACATTCAGTACTTC
once NA TRBJ1-3 TRBV9 CASSTLGGGSKSGNTIYF TGTGCCAGCAGCACCTTGGGAGGGGGGTCTAAGTCTGGAAACACCATATATTTT
NA NA TRBJ1-2 TRBV6-1 CASSADIGYGYTF TGTGCCAGCAGTGCCGACATAGGTTACGGCTACACCTTC
NA NA TRBJ2-2 TRBV7-2 CASRPPGQAVGELFF TGTGCCAGCAGACCCCCCGGCCAGGCGGTTGGGGAGCTGTTTTTT
NA TRBD1 TRBJ2-2 TRBV4-3 CASSQEETGNERELFF TGCGCCAGCAGCCAAGAGGAGACAGGGAATGAGCGGGAGCTGTTTTTT
NA NA TRBJ2-6 TRBV7-9 CASSLPPGLTGANVLTF TGTGCCAGCAGCTTACCCCCGGGACTTACTGGGGCCAACGTCCTGACTTTC
NA TRBD1 TRBJ2-7 TRBV27 CASSRKGQGAYEQYF TGTGCCAGCAGCCGTAAGGGACAGGGGGCCTACGAGCAGTACTTC
NA NA TRBJ2-7 TRBV18 CASSPPGQPYEQYF TGTGCCAGCTCTCCTCCGGGACAACCTTACGAGCAGTACTTC
NA TRBD1 TRBJ1-1 TRBV5-1 CASSPGTGGMNTEAFF TGCGCCAGCAGCCCAGGGACAGGGGGAATGAACACTGAAGCTTTCTTT